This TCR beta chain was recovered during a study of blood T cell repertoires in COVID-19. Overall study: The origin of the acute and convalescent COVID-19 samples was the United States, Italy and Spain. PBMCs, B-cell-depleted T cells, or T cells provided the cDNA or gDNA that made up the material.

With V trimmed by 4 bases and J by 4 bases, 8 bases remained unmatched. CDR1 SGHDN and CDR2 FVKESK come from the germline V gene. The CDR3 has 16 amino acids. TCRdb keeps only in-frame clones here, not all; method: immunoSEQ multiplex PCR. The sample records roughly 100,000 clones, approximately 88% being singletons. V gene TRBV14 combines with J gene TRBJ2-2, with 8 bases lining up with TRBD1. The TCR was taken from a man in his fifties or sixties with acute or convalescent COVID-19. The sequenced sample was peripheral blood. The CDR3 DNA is TGTGCCAGCAGCCCCAGGACAGGGAGTACCACCGGGGAGCTGTTTTTT. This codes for CASSPRTGSTTGELFF.